Following are 20 T cell receptor beta chains from one sample sequenced in a study of CD8+ T cells in alopecia areata. Sequencing templates came from extracted RNA that was reverse transcribed into cDNA. Data came from immunoSEQ multiplex PCR; TCRdb stores just in-frame clones and leaves some out. The table records more than 90,000 clones, 58% of them present only once. Noted treatment: oral pan-JAK inhibitor, 5-10 mg twice daily. This specimen was CD8+ T cells sorted from blood, taken at week 4, from a patient treated with tofacitinib. Receptors originate from a human donor with alopecia areata.

This clone turned up a few times. This chain uses TRBV7-6 with TRBJ2-6; 11 bases are a match to TRBD1. The CDR3 runs 19 residues. V shed 5 bases and J 2 bases; nucleotides not matched to a gene: 11. Germline CDR1 SGHVS, CDR2 FNYEAQ. CDR3 amino acids: CASSDDLGQGAAGANVLTF. The DNA for the CDR3 is TGTGCCAGCAGCGATGACCTAGGACAGGGGGCTGCTGGGGCCAACGTCCTGACTTTC.

The chain's CDR3 is CSVEGGPATGGADEKLFF. CDR3 sequence (DNA): TGCAGCGTTGAAGGGGGCCCCGCGACAGGGGGCGCAGATGAAAAACTGTTTTTT. This chain connects TRBV29-1 to TRBJ1-4, with TRBD1 matching 10 bases. This CDR3 contains 18 residues. Germline V CDR1 and CDR2: SQVTM, ANQGSEA. J lost 6 bases, V lost 1 base, and 14 bases had no gene match.

This chain connects TRBV7-3 to TRBJ2-5; 9 nucleotides line up with TRBD2. The CDR3 is 14 residues long. V dropped 5 bases and J dropped 4; count of bases not matched to a gene: 5. Looked up from germline, CDR1 is SGHTA and CDR2 is FQGTGA. The CDR3 sequence is CASSPLTSGETQYF. The CDR3 DNA reads as TGTGCCAGCAGCCCTCTGACTAGCGGAGAGACCCAGTACTTC.

V and J are TRBV11-2 and TRBJ1-1; D is uncertain. Germline CDR1 and CDR2: SGHAT and FQNNGV. V lost 3 bases and J 0 bases, leaving 8 bases between the germline ends. There are 14 residues in the CDR3. CDR3 amino acids: CASSFKFMNTEAFF. The CDR3 bases are TGTGCCAGCAGCTTTAAGTTCATGAACACTGAAGCTTTCTTT.

The count of this clone is one. The rearrangement links TRBV25-1 to TRBJ2-5; perhaps TRBD2 as D (5 bases). Germline loops: CDR1 MGHDK, CDR2 SYGVNS. This CDR3 is 14 amino acids long. V was shortened by 2 bases and J by 2 bases, with 9 bases between the two germline ends. The CDR3 sequence is CASSEMGVQETQYF. The CDR3 bases are TGTGCCAGCAGTGAAATGGGAGTACAAGAGACCCAGTACTTC.

The chain carries TRBV6-5 and TRBJ1-5; tentatively, D is TRBD1 (5 bases). The CDR3 covers 13 residues. Trimming shortened V by 2 bases and J by 7 bases, and 9 bases separated the two germline ends. Germline V gene sequence: CDR1 MNHEY, CDR2 SVGAGI. CDR3 coding DNA: TGTGCCAGCAGTTACAGGGGTTTACAGCCCCAGCATTTT. Translation gives CASSYRGLQPQHF.

This clone was found a few times. V is TRBV29-1 and J is TRBJ2-1, with 12 nucleotides matching TRBD2. V gave up 6 bases and J gave up 8 bases; unmatched junction bases: 14. The CDR3 has 16 amino acids. CDR1 and CDR2 (germline): SQVTM, ANQGSEA. Written as DNA, the CDR3 is TGCAGCGTGACGTCTAGCGGGGGGGCCGATGTTGATGAGCAGTTCTTC. It encodes CSVTSSGGADVDEQFF.

The rearrangement links TRBV30 to TRBJ2-2, with 8 bases matching TRBD1. V lost 8 bases, J lost 2 bases, and 7 bases stayed unmatched. Per the germline V gene, CDR1 is GTSNPN and CDR2 is SVGIG (reference sequence). The CDR3 contains 14 residues. The CDR3 region has the DNA TGTGCCCTCGGACAGGGAATAAACACCGGGGAGCTGTTTTTT. This sequence encodes CALGQGINTGELFF.

The V and J genes are TRBV7-9 and TRBJ2-5, with D unclear. Germline assignment: CDR1 SEHNR and CDR2 FQNEAQ (reference sequence). The CDR3 covers 11 residues. Trimming cost V 3 bases and J 5 bases, with 4 bases left between them. CDR3 DNA sequence: TGTGCCAGCAGCTTTCCGGAGACCCAGTACTTC. Encoded protein: CASSFPETQYF.

This clone has only a few counts. V gene TRBV27 combines with J gene TRBJ2-1; D unresolved. This CDR3 spans 15 amino acids. From germline, CDR1 is MNHEY and CDR2 SMNVEV (reference sequence). V lost 0 bases, J lost 0 bases, and 6 bases lay in between. CDR3 region: CASSLSDNSYNEQFF. The CDR3 DNA reads TGTGCCAGCAGTTTATCTGACAACTCCTACAATGAGCAGTTCTTC.

This chain joins TRBV6-5 and TRBJ2-1; 11 nucleotides agree with TRBD2. After removal of 3 bases from V and 5 bases from J, the junction contained 6 bases not matched to a gene. The CDR3 loop spans 16 amino acids. Germline V lookup: CDR1 MNHEY, CDR2 SVGAGI. The CDR3 loop is CASSYLLAGEHNEQFF. CDR3 DNA sequence: TGTGCCAGCAGTTATTTACTAGCGGGGGAACACAATGAGCAGTTCTTC.

The chain uses TRBV27 and TRBJ1-2; D possibly corresponds to TRBD1 (6 bases). Germline V lookup: CDR1 MNHEY, CDR2 SMNVEV (reference sequence). V dropped 5 bases and J dropped 4 bases, with 11 bases sitting between them. The CDR3 spans 13 residues. CDR3 DNA sequence: TGTGCCAGCAGTGGGGGGGCAAGCTATGGCTACACCTTC. Translating gives CASSGGASYGYTF.

The chain couples TRBV5-4 to TRBJ1-4; 8 bases align to TRBD1. V lost 0 bases, J lost 8 bases, and 3 bases stayed unmatched. CDR1 SGHNT and CDR2 YYREEE come from the germline V gene (reference sequence). The CDR3 is 14 residues long. Here the CDR3 reads CASSLEQGVEKLFF. The CDR3 DNA follows: TGTGCCAGCAGCTTGGAACAGGGGGTAGAAAAACTGTTTTTT.

The J gene is TRBJ1-1, the V gene TRBV29-1, with a weak D call TRBD1 (6 bases). Germline V gives CDR1 SQVTM, CDR2 ANQGSEA. CDR3 length equals 13 residues. The V end lost 7 bases, the J end lost 5 bases, and 17 bases lay between the germline ends. The chain's CDR3 is CSGQGGRRTEAFF. Written as DNA, the CDR3 is TGCAGCGGACAAGGGGGGCGACGAACTGAAGCTTTCTTT.

The V gene is TRBV28, the J gene TRBJ2-5, with D possibly being TRBD1 or TRBD2 (5 bases each). CDR1 and CDR2 from the germline V gene are MDHEN and SYDVKM. This CDR3 has 14 residues. Trimming took 6 bases from V and 2 from J, leaving 13 bases between them. CDR3: CASSSGTSQETQYF. DNA of the CDR3: TGTGCCAGCAGCTCCGGGACCTCTCAAGAGACCCAGTACTTC.

V and J are TRBV29-1 and TRBJ1-4; no firm D call. Germline CDR1 and CDR2: SQVTM and ANQGSEA. CDR3 length: 12 amino acids. Deletions cut 7 bases from V and 10 bases from J, with 16 bases between. CDR3 amino acids: CSGGDSTGKLFF. The CDR3 nucleotides are TGCAGCGGTGGGGATTCCACGGGAAAACTGTTTTTT.

V usage is TRBV27 and J usage is TRBJ2-5, with D perhaps TRBD1 or TRBD2 (5 bases each). Germline loops: CDR1 MNHEY, CDR2 SMNVEV (reference sequence). V was trimmed by 5 bases and J by 1 base, leaving 11 bases between them. There are 14 residues in the CDR3. CDR3 sequence reads: CASSDRGPQETQYF. The CDR3 DNA follows: TGTGCCAGCAGTGATCGGGGCCCCCAAGAGACCCAGTACTTC.

V and J are TRBV10-3 and TRBJ2-7; 8 nucleotides align to TRBD1. V was pared by 3 bases and J by 0 bases, with 7 bases of the junction left unmatched. Germline V gene lookup returns CDR1 ENHRY and CDR2 SYGVKD. The CDR3 length is 16 residues. In nucleotides, the CDR3 is TGTGCCATCAGTGACCTTGGACAGGGAAGCTCCTACGAGCAGTACTTC. Encoded protein: CAISDLGQGSSYEQYF.

This clone was found a few times. The CDR3 region has the DNA TGCGCCAGCAGCGGGTCGGACGCATACCGCTCCTACGAGCAGTACTTC. Translation: CASSGSDAYRSYEQYF. This sequence joins TRBV5-1 and TRBJ2-7; no definite D call. Deletions cut 4 bases from V and 0 bases from J, with 17 bases between. CDR3 size: 16 residues. The germline V gene encodes CDR1 SGHRS and CDR2 YFSETQ.

V and J are TRBV7-9 and TRBJ1-1; D uncertain. V lost 0 bases and J 1 base, leaving 9 bases between the germline ends. CDR3 length: 15 residues. Germline CDR1 and CDR2: SEHNR and FQNEAQ (reference sequence). CDR3 DNA: TGTGCCAGCAGCTTAGCGTTGACGGAGAACACTGAAGCTTTCTTT. Its protein is CASSLALTENTEAFF.